The entry that follows covers one TCR beta chain sequence. Its antigen remains unidentified. Sorted naive or memory CD4+ cells met CEF peptides for around ten days. Measured with immunoSEQ multiplex PCR; TCRdb has only the in-frame clones, and not every one. The sample includes some 40,000 clones, approximately 83% of them seen just once. This sample was included in a study of CD4 T cells in relation to SARS-CoV-2 and coronaviruses. Across the study: TCR beta CDR3s were sequenced after 10-day antigen culture of PBMCs.

Study observations and caveats: Around 60% of donors had memory CD4+ clonotypes crossrecognizing SARS-CoV-2 and common cold coronavirus spike.

V dropped 0 bases and J dropped 6 bases, with 12 bases sitting between them. The CDR3 extends over 14 amino acids. The V gene's germline CDR1 is SNHLY and CDR2 FYNNEI. The sequencing sample was made of naive CD4+ T cells from PBMCs, cultured in vitro. Subset specified: naive CD4+ T cells isolated by negative enrichment. The chain has TRBV2 and TRBJ2-7, with a possible D match to TRBD1 (5 bases). This TCR was recovered from an adult with COVID-19. The CDR3 DNA is TGTGCCAGCAGTGAAGCCCGCAGGGCTCCCGAGCAGTACTTC. Translated, it gives CASSEARRAPEQYF.